This T cell receptor (beta chain) was sequenced in a study of blood T cell repertoires in COVID-19. Produced via immunoSEQ multiplex PCR; TCRdb's table is partial and in-frame only. The sample records 200,000 to 250,000 clones, 75% to 90% being singletons. Germline V lookup: CDR1 SGHRS, CDR2 YFSETQ. This CDR3 region has 13 residues. The ends lost 4 bases at V and 8 bases at J; junction bases unmatched: 4. This receptor was obtained from a woman in her seventies with active or convalescent COVID-19. This chain connects TRBV5-1 to TRBJ1-4; TRBD1 aligns across 8 bases. Sequenced material: peripheral blood. The CDR3 nucleotides are TGCGCCAGCAGCGGACAGGGCCGGGAAAAACTGTTTTTT. Encoded protein: CASSGQGREKLFF.